One and the same sample provided the 21 T cell receptor beta chains below, sequenced in a study of identifying expanded T cells in peripheral blood. Some clones are missing from TCRdb's copy, which holds only in-frame ones; the method was immunoSEQ multiplex PCR. Among under 150,000 clones listed, roughly 90% were seen once. Sample: blood. These receptor sequences come from a person between 18 and 75 years old in good health.

This chain connects TRBV7-2 to TRBJ2-5; D uncertain. V was trimmed by 5 bases and J by 1 base, leaving 11 bases between them. CDR3 length: 14 residues. Looked up from germline, CDR1 is SGHTA and CDR2 is FQGNSA. The CDR3, as DNA: TGTGCCAGCAGCCCCCAGCACCTCCAAGAGACCCAGTACTTC. It specifies CASSPQHLQETQYF. Filled out from reference TRBV7-2 and TRBJ2-5, the complete variable domain reads GAGVSQSPSNKVTEKGKDVELRCDPISGHTALYWYRQSLGQGLEFLIYFQGNSAPDKSGLPSDRFSAERTGGSVSTLTIQRTQQEDSAVYLCASSPQHLQETQYFGPGTRLLVL.

The table lists this clone with a count of one. This chain connects TRBV2 to TRBJ1-3, with a possible D match to TRBD1 (5 bases). In germline, CDR1 is SNHLY, CDR2 FYNNEI. The CDR3 is 15 amino acids. V lost 4 bases and J lost 2, with 12 bases in between. The chain's CDR3 is CASSVEGLAGNTIYF. As DNA, the CDR3 is TGTGCCAGCAGTGTTGAGGGGCTTGCTGGAAACACCATATATTTT.

V gene TRBV5-1 combines with J gene TRBJ2-5, with 8 bases matching TRBD1. The length of the CDR3 is 14 residues. In germline, CDR1 is SGHRS, CDR2 YFSETQ. V was clipped by 1 base and J by 5 bases; unmatched bases: 4. This CDR3 reads CASSLLQGEETQYF. CDR3 coding DNA: TGCGCCAGCAGCTTGTTACAGGGGGAGGAGACCCAGTACTTC.

The chain couples TRBV19 to TRBJ2-4, with a tentative D call TRBD2 (6 bases). The CDR3 runs to 14 residues. CDR1 and CDR2 (germline): LNHDA, SQIVND (reference sequence). V gave up 5 bases and J gave up 2 bases, with 10 bases separating them. The CDR3 DNA sequence: TGTGCCAGTAGTCAGGAGGGAACCAAAAACATTCAGTACTTC. Translation: CASSQEGTKNIQYF.

The chain has TRBV7-3 and TRBJ1-1; the D is unclear. Germline assignment: CDR1 SGHTA and CDR2 FQGTGA. V was shortened by 5 bases and J by 4 bases, with 11 bases between the two germline ends. CDR3 length: 13 amino acids. The CDR3 loop is CASSQTELTEAFF. CDR3 nucleotide sequence: TGTGCCAGCAGCCAGACTGAACTCACTGAAGCTTTCTTT.

The rearrangement links TRBV18 to TRBJ1-2, with D possibly being TRBD1 (5 bases). CDR3 size: 13 residues. V was cut by 2 bases and J by 8 bases, with 12 bases left in between. Per germline, CDR1 KGHSH and CDR2 LQKENI. CDR3 sequence reads: CASSPTREGGYTF. The DNA for the CDR3 is TGTGCCAGCTCACCAACCAGGGAAGGCGGCTACACCTTC.

The chain has TRBV28 and TRBJ2-2; unclear D gene. Germline CDR1 MDHEN, CDR2 SYDVKM. The V end lost 6 bases, the J end lost 4 bases, and 18 bases lay between the germline ends. The CDR3 sequence is 16 residues long. The CDR3 here is CASRPSSQVFTGELFF. In DNA, the CDR3 is TGTGCCAGCAGACCGTCATCGCAGGTATTCACCGGGGAGCTGTTTTTT.

The gene calls are TRBV7-3 and TRBJ1-1; D is uncertain. The CDR3 has 19 amino acids. In germline, CDR1 is SGHTA, CDR2 FQGTGA. V lost 1 base and J 1 base, leaving 22 bases between the germline ends. The CDR3 sequence: CASSLKPVIGPETNTEAFF. In DNA form, the CDR3 reads TGTGCCAGCAGCTTAAAGCCCGTAATCGGACCCGAAACGAACACTGAAGCTTTCTTT.

The chain couples TRBV11-3 to TRBJ2-1; no definite D call. Between the trimmed V and J ends, which lost 1 base and 7 bases, there was a span of 11 bases. Germline V gene data show CDR1 as SGHNT and CDR2 as YENEEA. The length of the CDR3 is 14 residues. CDR3: CASSLGRVTNEQFF. CDR3 bases: TGTGCCAGCAGCTTAGGGCGCGTCACGAATGAGCAGTTCTTC.

This clone came up once. This chain uses TRBV27 with TRBJ1-2; 9 nucleotides match TRBD1. In germline, CDR1 is MNHEY, CDR2 SMNVEV (reference sequence). Trimming at V came to 6 bases and at J to 2 bases, leaving 4 bases not matched to a gene. The CDR3 is 14 residues long. For the CDR3, the DNA is TGTGCCAGCAGGGGACAGGGAATCAACTATGGCTACACCTTC. The encoded protein is CASRGQGINYGYTF.

The chain joins TRBV4-1 to TRBJ1-5, with a possible D match to TRBD1 (6 bases). This CDR3 is built from 17 residues. CDR1 and CDR2 from the germline V gene are MGHRA and YSYEKL. The V end was cut by 1 base, the J end by 3 bases, with 16 bases between. CDR3 DNA sequence: TGCGCCAGCAGCCAAGGGGGACACGGAGGGGCCAATCAGCCCCAGCATTTT. It encodes CASSQGGHGGANQPQHF.

The chain employs TRBV28 and TRBJ2-7, with D unclear. The ends were cut back, 6 bases at V and 3 bases at J, with 9 bases in the middle. Germline CDR1 reads MDHEN; CDR2 reads SYDVKM. The CDR3 length is 12 residues. The chain's CDR3 is CASRGPHYEQYF. The CDR3 DNA reads TGTGCCAGCAGAGGACCCCACTACGAGCAGTACTTC.

The V gene is TRBV2, the J gene TRBJ2-1; the D is unclear. V was shortened by 5 bases and J by 4 bases, with 6 bases between the two germline ends. The CDR3 length is 12 residues. The germline V gene encodes CDR1 SNHLY and CDR2 FYNNEI. The CDR3, as DNA: TGTGCCAGCAGTCCAGTGTACAATGAGCAGTTCTTC. It codes for CASSPVYNEQFF.

The rearrangement uses TRBV7-7 and TRBJ2-3, with D tentatively TRBD1 (5 bases). V was cut by 3 bases and J by 3 bases, with 7 bases left in between. Germline V gene data show CDR1 as SSHAT and CDR2 as FNYEAQ (reference sequence). The CDR3 consists of 13 residues. The CDR3: CASSFPGTDTQYF. CDR3 nucleotide sequence: TGTGCCAGCAGCTTTCCAGGGACAGATACGCAGTATTTT.

The chain uses TRBV28 and TRBJ1-1, with D unclear. The CDR3 runs to 12 residues. Trimming took 11 bases from V and 10 from J, leaving 20 bases between them. CDR1 is MDHEN and CDR2 is SYDVKM in the germline V gene. CDR3: CALKGNFEGAFF. CDR3 DNA sequence: TGTGCCCTCAAGGGAAATTTTGAAGGAGCTTTCTTT.

The chain recombines TRBV6-5 with TRBJ1-4, with a possible D match to TRBD1 (6 bases). Trimming cost V 6 bases and J 1 base, with 9 bases left between them. Germline values: CDR1 MNHEY, CDR2 SVGAGI. This CDR3 comprises 14 residues. The DNA for the CDR3 is TGTGCCAGCAGCAAACAGGGAACTAATGAAAAACTGTTTTTT. As protein: CASSKQGTNEKLFF.

The chain couples TRBV5-1 to TRBJ1-4; D uncertain. The CDR3 extends over 16 amino acids. Trimming removed 5 bases at V and 4 bases at J, with 18 bases between. Germline V gene data show CDR1 as SGHRS and CDR2 as YFSETQ. The DNA of the CDR3 is TGCGCCAGCAGTTTTAGTCAAACTAGCGGTAATGAAAAACTGTTTTTT. Protein product: CASSFSQTSGNEKLFF.

This clone was seen a handful of times. The gene calls are TRBV9 and TRBJ1-2, with a possible D match to TRBD1 (6 bases). CDR3 length: 13 residues. The V gene lost 3 bases and the J gene lost 5 bases, with 11 bases spanning the gap. Germline CDR1 SGDLS, CDR2 YYNGEE. The CDR3 region has the DNA TGTGCCAGCAGCGCCAGAGGACAGTATGGCTACACCTTC. As protein: CASSARGQYGYTF.

This clone was seen just once. The chain couples TRBV2 to TRBJ1-1; no clear D. The length of the CDR3 is 10 residues. Germline V gene data show CDR1 as SNHLY and CDR2 as FYNNEI. The V end lost 4 bases, the J end lost 11 bases, and 8 bases lay between the germline ends. Here the CDR3 reads CASSGGQAFF. CDR3 in DNA: TGTGCCAGCAGTGGCGGCCAGGCTTTCTTT.

The gene calls are TRBV7-6 and TRBJ1-1; 8 bases map to TRBD1. The CDR3 consists of 14 residues. Germline V gene lookup returns CDR1 SGHVS and CDR2 FNYEAQ. The ends lost 5 bases at V and 1 base at J; junction bases unmatched: 3. The DNA for the CDR3 is TGTGCCAGCAGCCCGGGACAGGCGAACACTGAAGCTTTCTTT. Its protein is CASSPGQANTEAFF.

The rearrangement joins TRBV28 to TRBJ2-1, with 14 positions matching TRBD2. CDR3 length: 17 amino acids. Trimming cost V 6 bases and J 4 bases; bases outside gene matches: 8. Germline-derived CDR1 and CDR2 are MDHEN and SYDVKM. CDR3 in DNA: TGTGCCAGCAGAAGACTAGCGGGAGGGTTGATTTACAATGAGCAGTTCTTC. Residues: CASRRLAGGLIYNEQFF.